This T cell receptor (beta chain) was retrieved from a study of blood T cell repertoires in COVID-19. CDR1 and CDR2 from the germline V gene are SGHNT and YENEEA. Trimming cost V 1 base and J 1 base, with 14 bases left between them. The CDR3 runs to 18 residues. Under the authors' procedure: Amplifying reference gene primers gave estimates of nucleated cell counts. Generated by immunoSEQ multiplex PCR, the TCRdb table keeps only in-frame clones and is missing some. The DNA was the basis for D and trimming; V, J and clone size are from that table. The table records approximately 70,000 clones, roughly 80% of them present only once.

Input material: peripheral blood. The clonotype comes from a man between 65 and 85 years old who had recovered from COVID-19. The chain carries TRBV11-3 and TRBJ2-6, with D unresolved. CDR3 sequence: CASSLGVGSLSGANVLTF. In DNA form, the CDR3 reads TGTGCCAGCAGCTTAGGGGTGGGTAGCCTATCTGGGGCCAACGTCCTGACTTTC.